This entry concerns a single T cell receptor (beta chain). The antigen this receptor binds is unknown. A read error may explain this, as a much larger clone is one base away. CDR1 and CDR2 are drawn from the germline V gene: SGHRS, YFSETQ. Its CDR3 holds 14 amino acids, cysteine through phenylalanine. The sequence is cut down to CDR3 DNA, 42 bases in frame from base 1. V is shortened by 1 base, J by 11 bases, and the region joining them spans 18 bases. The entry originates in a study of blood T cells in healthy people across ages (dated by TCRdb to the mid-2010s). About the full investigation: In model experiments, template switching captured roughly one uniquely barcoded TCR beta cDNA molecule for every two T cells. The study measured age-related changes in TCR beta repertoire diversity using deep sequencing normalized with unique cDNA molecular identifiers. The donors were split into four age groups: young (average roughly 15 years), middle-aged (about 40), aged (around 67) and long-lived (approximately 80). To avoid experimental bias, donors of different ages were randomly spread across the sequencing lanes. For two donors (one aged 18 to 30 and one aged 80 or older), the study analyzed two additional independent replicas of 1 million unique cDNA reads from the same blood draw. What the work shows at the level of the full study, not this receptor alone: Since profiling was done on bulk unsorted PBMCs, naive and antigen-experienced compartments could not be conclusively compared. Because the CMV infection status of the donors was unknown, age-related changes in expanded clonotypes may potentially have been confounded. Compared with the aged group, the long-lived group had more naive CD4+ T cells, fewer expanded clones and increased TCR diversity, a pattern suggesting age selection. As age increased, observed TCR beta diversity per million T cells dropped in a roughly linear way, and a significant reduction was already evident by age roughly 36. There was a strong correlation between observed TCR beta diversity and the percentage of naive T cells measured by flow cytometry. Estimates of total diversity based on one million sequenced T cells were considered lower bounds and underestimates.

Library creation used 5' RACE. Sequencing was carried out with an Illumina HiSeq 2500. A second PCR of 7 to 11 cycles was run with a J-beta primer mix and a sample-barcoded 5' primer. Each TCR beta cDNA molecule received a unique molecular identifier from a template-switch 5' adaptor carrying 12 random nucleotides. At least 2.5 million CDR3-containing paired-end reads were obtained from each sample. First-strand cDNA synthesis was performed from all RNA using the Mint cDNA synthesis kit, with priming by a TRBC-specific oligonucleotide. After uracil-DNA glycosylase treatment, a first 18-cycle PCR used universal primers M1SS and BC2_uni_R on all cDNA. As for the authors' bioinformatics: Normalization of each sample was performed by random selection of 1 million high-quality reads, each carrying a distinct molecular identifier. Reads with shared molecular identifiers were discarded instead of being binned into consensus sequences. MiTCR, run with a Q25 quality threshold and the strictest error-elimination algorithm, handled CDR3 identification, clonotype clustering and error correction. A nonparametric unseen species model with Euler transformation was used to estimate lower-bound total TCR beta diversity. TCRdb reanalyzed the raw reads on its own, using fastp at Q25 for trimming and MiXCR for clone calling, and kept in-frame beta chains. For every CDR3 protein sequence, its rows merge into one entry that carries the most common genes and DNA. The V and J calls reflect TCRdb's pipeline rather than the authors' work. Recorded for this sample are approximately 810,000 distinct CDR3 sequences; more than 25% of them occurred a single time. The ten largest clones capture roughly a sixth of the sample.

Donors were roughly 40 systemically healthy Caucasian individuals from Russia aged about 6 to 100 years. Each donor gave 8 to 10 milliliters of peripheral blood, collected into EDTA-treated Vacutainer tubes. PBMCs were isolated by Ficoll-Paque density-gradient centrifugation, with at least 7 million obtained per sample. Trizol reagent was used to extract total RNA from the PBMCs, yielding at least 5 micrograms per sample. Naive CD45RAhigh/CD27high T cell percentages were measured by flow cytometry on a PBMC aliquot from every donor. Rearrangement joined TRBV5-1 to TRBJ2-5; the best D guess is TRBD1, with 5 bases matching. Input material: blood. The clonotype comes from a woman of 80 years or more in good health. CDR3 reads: CASSLSPGNDEQYF. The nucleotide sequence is TGCGCCAGCAGCTTGTCTCCAGGGAATGATGAGCAGTACTTC.